This T cell receptor (beta chain) was found in a study of T-cell memory formation after mild COVID-19. Unmatched junction bases numbered 9, after V lost 0 bases and J lost 5 bases. This CDR3 is built from 17 residues. The germline CDR1 and CDR2 sequences are SGDLS and YYNGEE. One entry per CDR3 protein, called by TCRdb with MiXCR from the 5' RACE reads. Of more than 80,000 distinct CDR3 sequences in the sample, roughly 12% are singletons; the top ten hold around 30%. Sequencing was performed on PBMCs or a T cell subset sorted from them (not recorded which). This clonotype was obtained from an adult woman who had mild COVID-19 (a few samples of this study predate the infection). Cell type and time point are not known. The rearrangement uses TRBV9 and TRBJ2-1; 9 nucleotides agree with TRBD2. For the CDR3, the DNA is TGTGCCAGCAGCGTAGAAGGCGGGAGGGCCGTGGACAATGAGCAGTTCTTC. Protein: CASSVEGGRAVDNEQFF.